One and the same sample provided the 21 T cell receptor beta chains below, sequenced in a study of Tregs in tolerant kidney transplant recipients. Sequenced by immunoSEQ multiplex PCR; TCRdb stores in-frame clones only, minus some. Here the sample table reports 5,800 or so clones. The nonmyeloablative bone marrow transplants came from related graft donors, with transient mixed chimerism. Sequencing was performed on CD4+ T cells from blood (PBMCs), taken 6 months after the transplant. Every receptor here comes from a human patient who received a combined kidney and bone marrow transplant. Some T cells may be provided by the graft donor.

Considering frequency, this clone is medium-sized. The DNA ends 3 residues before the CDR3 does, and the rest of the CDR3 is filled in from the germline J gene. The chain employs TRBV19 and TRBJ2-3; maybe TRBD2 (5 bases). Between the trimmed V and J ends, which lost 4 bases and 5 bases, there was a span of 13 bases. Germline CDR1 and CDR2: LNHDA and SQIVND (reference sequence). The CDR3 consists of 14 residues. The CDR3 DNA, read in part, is TGTGCCAGTAGTAGCCCGCAACGGGGAGATACG. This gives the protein CASSSPQRGDT. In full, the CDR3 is CASSSPQRGDTQYF. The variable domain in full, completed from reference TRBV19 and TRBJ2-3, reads DGGITQSPKYLFRKEGQNVTLSCEQNLNHDAMYWYRQDPGQGLRLIYYSQIVNDFQKGDIAEGYSVSREKKESFPLTVTSAQKNPTAFYLCASSSPQRGDTQYFGPGTRLTVL.

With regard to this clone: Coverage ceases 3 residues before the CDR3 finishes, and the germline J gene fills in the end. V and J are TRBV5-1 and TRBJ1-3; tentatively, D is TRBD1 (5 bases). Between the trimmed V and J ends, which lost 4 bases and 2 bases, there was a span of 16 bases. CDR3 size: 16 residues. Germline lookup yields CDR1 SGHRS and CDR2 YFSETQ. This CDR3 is CASSHGGTYPGNTIYF. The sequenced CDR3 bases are TGCGCCAGCAGCCACGGGGGGACCTACCCTGGAAACACC.

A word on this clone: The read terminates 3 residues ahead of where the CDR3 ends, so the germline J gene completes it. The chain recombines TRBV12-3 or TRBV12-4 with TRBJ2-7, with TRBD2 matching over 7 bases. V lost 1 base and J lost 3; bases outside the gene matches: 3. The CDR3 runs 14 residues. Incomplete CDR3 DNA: TGTGCCAGCAGTTTAGTTTCTAGCGGCTACGAG. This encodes CASSLVSSGYE. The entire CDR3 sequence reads CASSLVSSGYEQYF.

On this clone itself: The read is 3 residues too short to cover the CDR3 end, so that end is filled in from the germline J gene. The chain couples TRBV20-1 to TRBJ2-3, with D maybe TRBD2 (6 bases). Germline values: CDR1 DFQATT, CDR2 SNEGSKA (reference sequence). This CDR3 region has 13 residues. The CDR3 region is CSVAVPSTDTQYF. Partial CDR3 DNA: TGCAGCGTAGCGGTTCCAAGCACAGATACG.

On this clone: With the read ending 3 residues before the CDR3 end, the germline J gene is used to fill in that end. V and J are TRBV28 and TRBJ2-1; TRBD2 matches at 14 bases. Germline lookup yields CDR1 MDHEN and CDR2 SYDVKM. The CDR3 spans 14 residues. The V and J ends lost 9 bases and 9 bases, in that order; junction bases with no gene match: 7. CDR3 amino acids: CASMGLAGVFEQFF. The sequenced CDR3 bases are TGTGCCAGTATGGGACTAGCGGGAGTCTTTGAG.

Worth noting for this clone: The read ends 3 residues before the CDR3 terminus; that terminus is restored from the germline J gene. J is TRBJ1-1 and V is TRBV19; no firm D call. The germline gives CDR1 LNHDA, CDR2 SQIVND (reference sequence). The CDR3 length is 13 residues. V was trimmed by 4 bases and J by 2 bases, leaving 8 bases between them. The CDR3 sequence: CASSTGLNTEAFF. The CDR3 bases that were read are TGTGCCAGTAGTACTGGACTCAACACTGAA.

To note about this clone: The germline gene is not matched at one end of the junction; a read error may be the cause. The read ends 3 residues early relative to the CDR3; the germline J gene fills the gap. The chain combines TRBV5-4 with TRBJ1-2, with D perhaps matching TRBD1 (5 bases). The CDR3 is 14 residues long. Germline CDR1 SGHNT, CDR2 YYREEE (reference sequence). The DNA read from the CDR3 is TGTACCAGCAGCCGCCCCGCAGGGTGGGATGGC. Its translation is CTSSRPAGWDG. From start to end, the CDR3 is CTSSRPAGWDGYTF.

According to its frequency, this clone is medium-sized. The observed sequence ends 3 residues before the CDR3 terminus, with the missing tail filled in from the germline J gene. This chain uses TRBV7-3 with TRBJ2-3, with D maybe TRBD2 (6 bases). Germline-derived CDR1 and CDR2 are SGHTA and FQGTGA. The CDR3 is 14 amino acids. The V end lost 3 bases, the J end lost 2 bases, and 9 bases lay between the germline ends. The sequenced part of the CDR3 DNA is TGTGCCAGCAGCTTTGGAGGGGCCACAGATACG. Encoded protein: CASSFGGATDT. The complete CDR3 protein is CASSFGGATDTQYF.

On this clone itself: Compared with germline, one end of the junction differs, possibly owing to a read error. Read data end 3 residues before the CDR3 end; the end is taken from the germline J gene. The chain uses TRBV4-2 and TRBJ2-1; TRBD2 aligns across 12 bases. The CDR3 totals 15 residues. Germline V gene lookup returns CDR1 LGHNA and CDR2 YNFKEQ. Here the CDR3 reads CASSPLAGGLNEQFF. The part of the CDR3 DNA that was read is TGCGCCAGCAGCCCACTAGCGGGAGGACTCAATGAG.

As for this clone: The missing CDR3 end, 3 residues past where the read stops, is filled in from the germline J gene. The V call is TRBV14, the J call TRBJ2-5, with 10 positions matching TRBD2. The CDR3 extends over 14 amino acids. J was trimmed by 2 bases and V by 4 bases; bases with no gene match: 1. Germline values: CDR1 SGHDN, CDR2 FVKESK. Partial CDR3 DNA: TGTGCCAGCAGCCCGGGACTAGCGCAAGAGACC. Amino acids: CASSPGLAQET. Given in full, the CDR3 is CASSPGLAQETQYF.

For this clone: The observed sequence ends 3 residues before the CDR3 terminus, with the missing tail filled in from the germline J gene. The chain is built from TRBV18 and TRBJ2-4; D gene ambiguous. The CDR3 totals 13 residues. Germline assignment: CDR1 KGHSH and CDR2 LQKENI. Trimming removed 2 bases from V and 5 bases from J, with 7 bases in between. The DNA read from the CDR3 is TGTGCCAGCTCACCAGACTCTCAAAACATT. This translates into CASSPDSQNI. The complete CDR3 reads CASSPDSQNIQYF.

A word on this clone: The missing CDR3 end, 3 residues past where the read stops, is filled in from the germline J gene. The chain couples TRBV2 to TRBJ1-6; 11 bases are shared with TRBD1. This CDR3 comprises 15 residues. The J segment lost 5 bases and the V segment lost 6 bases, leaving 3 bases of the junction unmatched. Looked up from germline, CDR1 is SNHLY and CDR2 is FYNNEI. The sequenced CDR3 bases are TGTGCCAGCAGAGGACAGGGGGCCCATAATTCACCC. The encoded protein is CASRGQGAHNSP. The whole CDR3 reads CASRGQGAHNSPLHF.

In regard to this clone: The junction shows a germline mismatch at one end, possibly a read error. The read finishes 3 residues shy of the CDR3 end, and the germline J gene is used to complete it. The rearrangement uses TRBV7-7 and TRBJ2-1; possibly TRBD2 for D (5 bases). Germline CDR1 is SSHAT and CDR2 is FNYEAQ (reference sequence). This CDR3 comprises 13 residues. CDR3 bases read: TGTGCTAGCAGCTTAGGACTTGACAATGAG. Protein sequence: CASSLGLDNE. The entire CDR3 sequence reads CASSLGLDNEQFF. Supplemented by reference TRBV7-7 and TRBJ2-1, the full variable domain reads GAGVSQSPRYKVTKRGQDVTLRCDPISSHATLYWYQQALGQGPEFLTYFNYEAQPDKSGLPSDRFSAERPEGSISTLTIQRTEQRDSAMYRCASSLGLDNEQFFGPGTRLTVL.

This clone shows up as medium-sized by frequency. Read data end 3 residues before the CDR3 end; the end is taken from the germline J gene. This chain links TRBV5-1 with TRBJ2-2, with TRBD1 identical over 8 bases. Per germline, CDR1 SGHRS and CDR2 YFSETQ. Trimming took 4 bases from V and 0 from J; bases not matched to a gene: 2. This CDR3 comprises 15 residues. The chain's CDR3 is CASSMGQANTGELFF. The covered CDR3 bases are TGCGCCAGCAGCATGGGACAGGCGAACACCGGGGAG.

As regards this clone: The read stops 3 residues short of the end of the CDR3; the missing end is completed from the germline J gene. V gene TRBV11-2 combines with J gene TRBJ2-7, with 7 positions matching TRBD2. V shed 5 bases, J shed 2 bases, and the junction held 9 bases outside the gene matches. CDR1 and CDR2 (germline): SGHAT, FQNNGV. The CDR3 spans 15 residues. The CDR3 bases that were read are TGTGCCAGCAGCCAAAGACTAGCCGAGCCCTACGAG. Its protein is CASSQRLAEPYE. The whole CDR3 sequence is CASSQRLAEPYEQYF.

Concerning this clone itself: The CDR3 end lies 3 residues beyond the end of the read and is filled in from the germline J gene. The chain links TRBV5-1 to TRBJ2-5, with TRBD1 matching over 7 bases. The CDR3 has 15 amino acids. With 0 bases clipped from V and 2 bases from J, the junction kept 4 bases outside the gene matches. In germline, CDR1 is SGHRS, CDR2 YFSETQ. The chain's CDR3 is CASSLATGEQETQYF. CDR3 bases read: TGCGCCAGCAGCTTGGCCACAGGGGAACAAGAGACC.

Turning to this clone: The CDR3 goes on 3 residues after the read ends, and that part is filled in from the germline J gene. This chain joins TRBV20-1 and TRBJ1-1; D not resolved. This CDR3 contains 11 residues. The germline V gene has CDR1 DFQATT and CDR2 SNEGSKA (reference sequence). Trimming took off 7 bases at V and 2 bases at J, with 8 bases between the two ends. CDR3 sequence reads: CSVYVNTEAFF. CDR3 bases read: TGCAGTGTCTACGTAAACACTGAA.

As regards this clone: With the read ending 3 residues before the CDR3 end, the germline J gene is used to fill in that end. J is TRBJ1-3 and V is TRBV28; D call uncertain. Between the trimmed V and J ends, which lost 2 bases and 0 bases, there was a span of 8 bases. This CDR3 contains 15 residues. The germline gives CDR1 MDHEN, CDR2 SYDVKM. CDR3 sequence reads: CASSLGGSSGNTIYF. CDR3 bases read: TGTGCCAGCAGTTTAGGTGGCAGCTCTGGAAACACC.

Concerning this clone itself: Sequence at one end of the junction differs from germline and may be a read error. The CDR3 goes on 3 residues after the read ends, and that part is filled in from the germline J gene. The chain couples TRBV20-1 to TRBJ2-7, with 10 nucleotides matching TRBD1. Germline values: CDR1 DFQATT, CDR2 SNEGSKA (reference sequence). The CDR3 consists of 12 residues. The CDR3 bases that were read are TGCAGTGCTGGAGACAGGGGGCTCGAG. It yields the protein CSAGDRGLE. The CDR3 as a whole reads CSAGDRGLEQYF.

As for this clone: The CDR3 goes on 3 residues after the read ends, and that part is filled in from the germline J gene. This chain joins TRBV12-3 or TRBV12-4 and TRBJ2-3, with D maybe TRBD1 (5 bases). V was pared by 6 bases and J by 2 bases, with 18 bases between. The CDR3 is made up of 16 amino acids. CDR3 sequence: CASSPQVRTTTDTQYF. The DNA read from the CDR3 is TGTGCCAGCAGCCCACAGGTCAGGACCACCACAGATACG.

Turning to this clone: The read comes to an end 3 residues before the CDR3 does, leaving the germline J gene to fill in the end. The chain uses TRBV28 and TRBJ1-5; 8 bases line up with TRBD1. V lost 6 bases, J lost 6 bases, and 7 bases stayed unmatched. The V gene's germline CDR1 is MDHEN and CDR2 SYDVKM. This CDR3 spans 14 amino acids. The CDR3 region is CASSPGQGRQPQHF. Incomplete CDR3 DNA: TGTGCCAGCAGCCCCGGACAGGGCCGTCAGCCC.